This is a list of T cell receptor beta chains from one sample in a study of CD8+ T cells in alopecia areata. Here immunoSEQ multiplex PCR was the method, and the copy in TCRdb shows in-frame clones only, minus some. The table includes approximately 150,000 clones, about three fifths detected once. Sequenced material: CD4+ T cells sorted from blood. The receptor source for this set is a human donor in good health. The CDR3 runs from the conserved cysteine through the conserved F or W. The D gene is left open where the match is weak. A row's size may be missing; if present it is once, few, many or a size class.

>.|few|TRBV29-1|TRBJ1-5
CSVSHSNQPQHF
TGCAGCGTTTCCCACAGCAATCAGCCCCAGCATTTT
>TRBD1|.|TRBV7-9|TRBJ1-2
CASSLQGTGNYGYTF
TGTGCCAGCAGCCTCCAGGGGACAGGGAACTATGGCTACACCTTC
>.|once|TRBV29-1|TRBJ1-1
CSVVSGLNTEAFF
TGCAGCGTTGTATCAGGGCTGAACACTGAAGCTTTCTTT
>.|once|TRBV6-1|TRBJ1-1
CASSTLVNTEAFF
TGTGCCAGCAGTACTTTGGTGAACACTGAAGCTTTCTTT
>.|.|TRBV30|TRBJ1-1
CAWRLRRGDEAFF
TGTGCCTGGAGATTGCGGCGGGGCGATGAAGCTTTCTTT
>.|.|TRBV5-6|TRBJ2-7
CASSFRVAGIRYEQYF
TGTGCCAGCAGCTTTCGGGTTGCAGGGATACGATACGAGCAGTACTTC
>.|few|TRBV2|TRBJ2-3
CASSPEAVGTDTQYF
TGTGCCAGCAGCCCCGAAGCGGTGGGCACAGATACGCAGTATTTT
>.|.|TRBV7-9|TRBJ1-2
CASSLNGYTF
TGTGCCAGCAGCCTGAATGGCTACACCTTC
>.|few|TRBV28|TRBJ2-3
CASSGTGPSTDTQYF
TGTGCCAGCAGTGGGACGGGGCCTAGCACAGATACGCAGTATTTT
>TRBD1|.|TRBV5-6|TRBJ2-1
CASSLLIGTGDFGGIF
TGTGCCAGCAGCTTACTGATTGGGACAGGGGATTTTGGGGGAATCTTC
>.|.|TRBV7-3|TRBJ2-2
CASSSTGGELFF
TGTGCCAGCAGCTCAACTGGCGGGGAGCTGTTTTTT
>TRBD1|.|TRBV15|TRBJ1-2
CATSRPGTGVYGYTF
TGTGCCACCAGCCGACCCGGGACAGGGGTCTATGGCTACACCTTC
>.|.|TRBV27|TRBJ2-3
CASSPNPQGSDTQYF
TGTGCCAGCAGTCCCAATCCACAGGGTTCGGATACGCAGTATTTT
>.|few|TRBV19|TRBJ1-1
CASSLTGPSGLNTEAFF
TGTGCCAGTAGTCTGACAGGCCCAAGTGGGTTGAACACTGAAGCTTTCTTT
>.|.|TRBV29-1|TRBJ2-3
CSRTPFQGGDTTDTQYF
TGCAGCCGGACCCCTTTCCAGGGTGGGGACACCACAGATACGCAGTATTTT
>TRBD1|few|TRBV29-1|TRBJ1-1
CSVLIQGAPEAFF
TGCAGCGTGCTAATACAGGGGGCACCTGAAGCTTTCTTT
>.|once|TRBV9|TRBJ2-2
CASSVARDAGELFF
TGTGCCAGCAGCGTAGCCCGGGACGCCGGGGAGCTGTTTTTT
>TRBD1|few|TRBV29-1|TRBJ1-5
CSVGQGASQPQHF
TGCAGCGTCGGACAGGGGGCTTCTCAGCCCCAGCATTTT
>TRBD2|.|TRBV5-4|TRBJ2-1
CASSSGLAANEQFF
TGTGCCAGCAGCTCAGGACTAGCGGCCAATGAGCAGTTCTTC
>TRBD1|few|TRBV28|TRBJ2-7
CASSSPTGVGYEQYF
TGTGCCAGCAGTTCACCGACAGGGGTAGGCTACGAGCAGTACTTC
>.|.|TRBV19|TRBJ2-4
CASSEKNIQYF
TGTGCCAGTAGCGAGAAAAACATTCAGTACTTC
>.|once|TRBV7-2|TRBJ2-3
CASSLIGIRADTQYF
TGTGCCAGCAGCTTAATAGGGATAAGGGCAGATACGCAGTATTTT
>.|.|TRBV27|TRBJ2-1
CASSWAGWASYNEQFF
TGTGCCAGCAGTTGGGCCGGATGGGCCTCCTACAATGAGCAGTTCTTC
>.|.|TRBV6-6|TRBJ1-5
CASSYGGTDQPQHF
TGTGCCAGCAGTTACGGGGGGACGGATCAGCCCCAGCATTTT
>.|.|TRBV7-3|TRBJ2-1
CASSNKRNNEQFF
TGTGCCAGCAGCAATAAGAGGAACAATGAGCAGTTCTTC
>.|.|TRBV29-1|TRBJ1-1
CSVAGGYAEAFF
TGCAGCGTTGCGGGGGGTTACGCTGAAGCTTTCTTT
>TRBD2|.|TRBV5-1|TRBJ2-7
CASSISGRSSYEQYF
TGCGCCAGCAGCATTAGCGGGAGGAGCTCCTACGAGCAGTACTTC
>.|.|TRBV27|TRBJ2-4
CASSVQGAKNIQYF
TGTGCCAGCAGTGTCCAGGGCGCCAAAAACATTCAGTACTTC
>.|.|TRBV7-8|TRBJ2-3
CASSLGQSTDTQYF
TGTGCCAGCAGCTTAGGACAGAGCACAGATACGCAGTATTTT
>.|once|TRBV6-5|TRBJ1-2
CASSRLHGYGYTF
TGTGCCAGCAGTAGGCTGCATGGCTATGGCTACACCTTC
>TRBD1|once|TRBV9|TRBJ2-7
CASSGQGPRDEQYF
TGTGCCAGCAGCGGACAGGGCCCGAGGGACGAGCAGTACTTC
>.|few|TRBV6-5|TRBJ1-5
CASSRVSNQPQHF
TGTGCCAGCAGCAGAGTTAGCAATCAGCCCCAGCATTTT
>.|.|TRBV14|TRBJ1-1
CASSDRGNTEAFF
TGTGCCAGCAGTGACAGAGGGAACACTGAAGCTTTCTTT
>.|.|TRBV27|TRBJ2-7
CASRTGLREQYF
TGTGCCAGTCGTACAGGGCTCCGGGAGCAGTACTTC
>.|.|TRBV29-1|TRBJ1-1
CSVEQVVAFF
TGCAGCGTTGAACAGGTTGTGGCTTTCTTT
>.|few|TRBV6-1|TRBJ1-1
CASSVVTEAFF
TGTGCCAGCAGTGTGGTCACTGAAGCTTTCTTT
>.|few|TRBV10-3|TRBJ1-1
CAIRGLTTEAFF
TGTGCCATCAGAGGGTTGACCACTGAAGCTTTCTTT
>TRBD2|few|TRBV19|TRBJ2-1
CASSIVVPTSGRSNEQFF
TGTGCCAGTAGTATAGTGGTGCCGACTAGCGGGAGGAGTAATGAGCAGTTCTTC
>.|.|TRBV27|TRBJ2-4
CASSLGGLVAKNIQYF
TGTGCCAGCAGTTTGGGCGGCCTGGTAGCCAAAAACATTCAGTACTTC
>TRBD2|.|TRBV5-1|TRBJ2-1
CASSGGLPSYNEQFF
TGCGCCAGCAGCGGGGGACTACCTAGTTACAATGAGCAGTTCTTC
>.|.|TRBV29-1|TRBJ2-1
CSVEDLWGETNNEQFF
TGCAGCGTTGAAGATCTTTGGGGGGAAACCAACAATGAGCAGTTCTTC
>.|.|TRBV29-1|TRBJ2-1
CSVGGNEQFF
TGCAGCGTTGGGGGCAATGAGCAGTTCTTC
>.|.|TRBV29-1|TRBJ2-5
CSVVGAVETQYF
TGCAGCGTTGTGGGGGCAGTGGAGACCCAGTACTTC
>.|.|TRBV29-1|TRBJ2-3
CSVPTVTTDTQYF
TGCAGCGTTCCGACGGTAACCACAGATACGCAGTATTTT
>.|.|TRBV5-1|TRBJ1-1
CASSSDAAWAEAFF
TGCGCCAGCAGCTCTGACGCAGCGTGGGCTGAAGCTTTCTTT
>.|.|TRBV27|TRBJ2-7
CASRRGPGYEQYF
TGTGCCAGCAGGCGGGGACCCGGCTACGAGCAGTACTTC
>TRBD1|once|TRBV29-1|TRBJ1-2
CSVDRDGYTF
TGCAGCGTCGACAGGGATGGCTACACCTTC
>TRBD2|few|TRBV9|TRBJ2-3
CASIPGTSGVHGTQYF
TGTGCCAGCATCCCCGGGACTAGCGGGGTCCACGGTACGCAGTATTTT
>.|.|TRBV11-2|TRBJ2-7
CASSLDLYEQYF
TGTGCCAGCAGCTTAGATCTCTACGAGCAGTACTTC
>.|.|TRBV18|TRBJ2-7
CASSPGRDYEQYF
TGTGCCAGCTCACCGGGCAGGGACTACGAGCAGTACTTC
>.|.|TRBV29-1|TRBJ2-1
CSVAGGSYNEQFF
TGCAGCGTCGCTGGGGGCTCCTACAATGAGCAGTTCTTC
>TRBD2|.|TRBV29-1|TRBJ2-7
CSVEGTSGSKQYF
TGCAGCGTTGAGGGGACTAGCGGGAGTAAGCAGTACTTC
>TRBD1|.|TRBV7-9|TRBJ2-7
CASSLQPGGWYEQYF
TGTGCCAGCAGCTTACAGCCAGGGGGCTGGTACGAGCAGTACTTC
>TRBD2|few|TRBV2|TRBJ2-7
CAMLTSGKYEQYF
TGTGCCATGCTTACTAGCGGGAAGTACGAGCAGTACTTC
>TRBD2|once|TRBV4-2|TRBJ2-1
CASSQARLAGTNEQFF
TGTGCCAGCAGCCAAGCCCGACTAGCGGGGACCAATGAGCAGTTCTTC
>TRBD1|.|TRBV29-1|TRBJ1-1
CSAQGQGAYTEAFF
TGCAGCGCCCAAGGACAGGGAGCATACACTGAAGCTTTCTTT